This T cell receptor beta chain derives from a study of metastatic and nonmetastatic thyroid tumors. Nobody among the patients had been given any treatment before thyroid surgery. Study outcomes and limitations: Malignant thyroid tumors reportedly had TCR beta diversity that was significantly higher than in benign nodules, in blood and tumor.

In the study's own analysis: What underpinned the distant-metastasis classifier for papillary thyroid cancer was the set of CDR3 differences across clinicopathological groups. MiXCR reprocessed the PCR reads for TCRdb. The V and J calls reflect TCRdb's pipeline rather than the authors' work. The repertoire holds 15,000 to 20,000 clones, with under 25% as singletons. The CDR3 is 18 residues long. Germline CDR1 and CDR2: SGHRS and YFSETQ. For this clone: Its antigen is currently unknown. A read error may account for a junction end that differs from germline.

The sequence derives from a male donor with papillary thyroid cancer or a benign thyroid nodule (not recorded which). Some clones in this sample may be carry-over from other donors' samples. This chain joins TRBV5-1 and TRBJ2-5; 11 bases are shared with TRBD2. The material sequenced was tumor tissue. The CDR3 spells CGSSLALAGERLQETQYF. DNA of the CDR3: TGCGGCAGCAGCTTGGCACTAGCGGGAGAGAGACTACAAGAGACCCAGTACTTC.